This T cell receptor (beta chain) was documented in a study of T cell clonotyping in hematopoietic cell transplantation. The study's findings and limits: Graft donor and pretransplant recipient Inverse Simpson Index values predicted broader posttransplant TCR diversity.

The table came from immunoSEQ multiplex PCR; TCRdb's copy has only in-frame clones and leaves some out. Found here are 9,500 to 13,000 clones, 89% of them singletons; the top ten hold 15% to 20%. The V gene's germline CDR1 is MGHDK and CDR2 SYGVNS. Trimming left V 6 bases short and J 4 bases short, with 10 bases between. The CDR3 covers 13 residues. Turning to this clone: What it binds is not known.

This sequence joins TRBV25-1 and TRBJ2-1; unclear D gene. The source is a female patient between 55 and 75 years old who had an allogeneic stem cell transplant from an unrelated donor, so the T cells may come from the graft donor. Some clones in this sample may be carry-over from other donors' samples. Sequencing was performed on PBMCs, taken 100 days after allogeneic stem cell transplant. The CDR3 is CASRASTYNEQFF. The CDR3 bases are TGTGCCAGCAGGGCCTCTACATACAATGAGCAGTTCTTC.